This T cell receptor beta chain was documented in a study of T cells in Graves' hyperthyroidism and ophthalmopathy. V was clipped by 2 bases and J by 4 bases; unmatched bases: 3. In germline, CDR1 is LGHNA, CDR2 YSLEER. This CDR3 spans 15 amino acids. The CDR3 regions of TCR beta were amplified from RNA transcripts. First-round RT-PCR targeting the TCR CDR3 was performed with the HTBI primer set. In TCRdb, the multiplex PCR reads were re-called with MiXCR into one record per CDR3 protein. This sample yields over 400,000 distinct CDR3 sequences, of which approximately 23% are seen a single time; under 55% belongs to the top ten.

The sample comprised blood. The chain recombines TRBV4-3 with TRBJ2-3; 10 bases fit TRBD2. The clonotype originates from a woman aged 70-85 years with Graves' ophthalmopathy. The CDR3 region is CASSQSLAGADTQYF. CDR3 nucleotides: TGCGCCAGCAGCCAATCTCTAGCGGGAGCAGATACGCAGTATTTT.